This T cell receptor beta chain was identified during a study of technical replicates of blood from a few donors. The data were produced by immunoSEQ multiplex PCR, yet TCRdb's version contains in-frame clones alone and is incomplete. The sample includes just over 95,000 clones, approximately 94% of them seen just once. Trimming cost V 2 bases and J 4 bases, with 13 bases left between them. This CDR3 has 15 amino acids. The germline gives CDR1 SGHNT, CDR2 YYREEE (reference sequence). Sequencing was performed on T cells isolated from PBMCs. V is TRBV5-4 and J is TRBJ2-4; D is uncertain. This sequence originates from a human donor in good health. The CDR3 sequence: CASSFVGGSKNIQYF. The CDR3 coding sequence is TGTGCCAGCAGCTTTGTAGGCGGCTCAAAAAACATTCAGTACTTC.